These 19 T cell receptor beta chains were all obtained from the same sample, sequenced in a study of blood T cell repertoires in COVID-19. The table came from immunoSEQ multiplex PCR; TCRdb's copy has only in-frame clones and leaves some out. The sample has about 190,000 clones, 85% to 90% seen once. Specimen: PBMCs or T cells enriched from blood (not recorded which). Source of these receptors: a middle-aged woman in a cohort exposed to, infected with or recovered from COVID-19 (not recorded which).

The chain employs TRBV2 and TRBJ2-3; 9 nucleotides match TRBD2. The V and J ends lost 6 bases and 3 bases, in that order; junction bases with no gene match: 7. This CDR3 region has 15 residues. Germline V gene lookup returns CDR1 SNHLY and CDR2 FYNNEI. CDR3 sequence reads: CASRGSGGRTDTQYF. The CDR3 coding sequence is TGTGCCAGCAGGGGTAGCGGGGGAAGGACAGATACGCAGTATTTT.

CDR3 nucleotide sequence: TGTGCCAGTAGTTACCGACAGGTTAATGAGCAGTTCTTC. This sequence encodes CASSYRQVNEQFF. The chain links TRBV19 to TRBJ2-1, with D tentatively TRBD1 (6 bases). The V end was cut by 5 bases, the J end by 7 bases, with 12 bases between. This CDR3 has 13 residues. Germline CDR1 and CDR2: LNHDA and SQIVND (reference sequence).

The V and J genes are TRBV28 and TRBJ1-6; 10 bases are a match to TRBD1. The V and J ends lost 6 bases and 9 bases, in that order; junction bases with no gene match: 5. The length of the CDR3 is 14 residues. Germline assignment: CDR1 MDHEN and CDR2 SYDVKM. The CDR3, as DNA: TGTGCCAGCAGACGCCGACAGGGGGCTTCACCCCTCCACTTT. It codes for CASRRRQGASPLHF.

The count of this clone is one. This chain links TRBV11-3 with TRBJ1-2, with 7 bases that match TRBD1. The V gene end was trimmed by 5 bases and the J gene end by 4 bases; junction bases not matched to a gene: 7. The length of the CDR3 is 14 residues. Germline-derived CDR1 and CDR2 are SGHNT and YENEEA. The DNA of the CDR3 is TGTGCCAGCAGCCCACCAGGGGGGACCTATGGCTACACCTTC. Translating it yields CASSPPGGTYGYTF.

The rearrangement links TRBV12-3 or TRBV12-4 to TRBJ1-1; D unresolved. This CDR3 contains 13 residues. The V gene lost 1 base and the J gene lost 7 bases, with 10 bases spanning the gap. This CDR3 reads CASSLGQQSEAFF. CDR3 nucleotides: TGTGCCAGCAGTTTAGGGCAACAGAGTGAAGCTTTCTTT.

J is TRBJ1-2 and V is TRBV7-2; D call uncertain. CDR1 is SGHTA and CDR2 is FQGNSA in the germline V gene. Trimming left V 7 bases short and J 5 bases short, with 11 bases between. This CDR3 has 12 residues. The CDR3 nucleotides read TGTGCCAGCACCCCGGCGGGTTATGGCTACACCTTC. The encoded protein is CASTPAGYGYTF.

The rearrangement uses TRBV18 and TRBJ2-3, with TRBD1 identical over 7 bases. The CDR3 is 15 residues long. Germline CDR1 reads KGHSH; CDR2 reads LQKENI. After removal of 6 bases from V and 1 base from J, the junction contained 7 bases not matched to a gene. The CDR3 loop is CASSIGQVRTDTQYF. The CDR3, as DNA: TGTGCCAGCTCGATAGGACAGGTTCGCACAGATACGCAGTATTTT. Filled out from reference TRBV18 and TRBJ2-3, the complete variable domain reads NAGVMQNPRHLVRRRGQEARLRCSPMKGHSHVYWYRQLPEEGLKFMVYLQKENIIDESGMPKERFSAEFPKEGPSILRIQQVVRGDSAAYFCASSIGQVRTDTQYFGPGTRLTVL.

In DNA form, the CDR3 reads TGTGCCAGCAGCCAAGAGGTCAGGATTCAATACGAGCAGTACTTC. It yields the protein CASSQEVRIQYEQYF. The genes are TRBV4-2 and TRBJ2-7; no reliable D call. CDR3 length equals 15 residues. Germline V gene lookup returns CDR1 LGHNA and CDR2 YNFKEQ. Trimming removed 0 bases from V and 4 bases from J, with 13 bases in between.

This clone appeared once. The chain carries TRBV5-1 and TRBJ1-1; a weak D match, TRBD1 (6 bases). V lost 0 bases, J lost 3 bases, and 12 bases lay in between. The CDR3 is 15 amino acids. The V gene's germline CDR1 is SGHRS and CDR2 YFSETQ. CDR3 coding DNA: TGCGCCAGCAGCTTGGACCAGGGGTTGGACACTGAAGCTTTCTTT. Amino acids: CASSLDQGLDTEAFF.

With regard to this clone: In the same sample, other DNA sequences code for this CDR3. V and J are TRBV7-9 and TRBJ2-5; 8 nucleotides match TRBD1. The CDR3 has 13 amino acids. Germline V gene sequence: CDR1 SEHNR, CDR2 FQNEAQ (reference sequence). Germline trimming cut 5 bases from V and 4 bases from J; bases unmatched to any gene: 3. The CDR3 here is CASSSRGPETQYF. The CDR3 DNA reads TGTGCCAGCAGCAGCAGGGGGCCAGAGACCCAGTACTTC.

This clone rates as medium-sized (0.01 to 0.1%). The sample carries other DNA sequences with the same CDR3. The J gene is TRBJ1-1, the V gene TRBV6-4, with D hard to call. Germline CDR1 is MRHNA and CDR2 is SNTAGT. V shed 4 bases and J shed 1 base, with 10 bases lying between them. The CDR3 loop spans 14 amino acids. The CDR3 region is CASSASPGNTEAFF. The CDR3 region has the DNA TGTGCCAGCAGTGCCTCTCCGGGGAACACTGAAGCTTTCTTT.

This chain links TRBV7-2 with TRBJ2-7; 7 nucleotides agree with TRBD2. Trimming took 5 bases from V and 0 from J; bases not matched to a gene: 7. CDR3 length: 15 amino acids. Germline CDR1 reads SGHTA; CDR2 reads FQGNSA. The CDR3 spells CASSPRGLNSYEQYF. CDR3 DNA sequence: TGTGCCAGCAGCCCGAGGGGACTAAACTCCTACGAGCAGTACTTC.

V gene TRBV23-1 combines with J gene TRBJ2-7, with TRBD1 as a possible D gene (6 bases). TRBV23-1 is identified as an open reading frame with a role that is uncertain. The CDR3 runs to 16 residues. Written as DNA, the CDR3 is TGCGCGCCCTCCGCAACCTTTAGGAGGACAGCCCACGAGCAGTACTTC. Its translation is CAPSATFRRTAHEQYF.

V gene TRBV7-9 combines with J gene TRBJ1-1; 7 bases are shared with TRBD1. V lost 5 bases, J lost 3 bases, and 9 bases stayed unmatched. CDR1 and CDR2 (germline): SEHNR, FQNEAQ (reference sequence). This CDR3 has 15 residues. CDR3 nucleotide sequence: TGTGCCAGCAGCCGTGTCGGACAGGCGGACACTGAAGCTTTCTTT. Its translation is CASSRVGQADTEAFF. Full variable domain (outside the CDR3, taken from reference TRBV7-9 and TRBJ1-1): DTGVSQNPRHKITKRGQNVTFRCDPISEHNRLYWYRQTLGQGPEFLTYFQNEAQLEKSRLLSDRFSAERPKGSFSTLEIQRTEQGDSAMYLCASSRVGQADTEAFFGQGTRLTVV.

The chain employs TRBV2 and TRBJ1-1; D is ambiguous. The CDR3 is 13 residues long. Germline CDR1 SNHLY, CDR2 FYNNEI. The germline V and J ends were trimmed by 8 bases and 1 base, with 11 bases remaining between them. The CDR3 loop reads CASSTQTNTEAFF. The CDR3 DNA is TGTGCCAGCTCGACACAGACGAACACTGAAGCTTTCTTT.

In its sample, this clone was seen once. This sequence joins TRBV20-1 and TRBJ2-7, with TRBD2 matching 7 bases. Trimming took 3 bases from V and 2 from J; bases not matched to a gene: 7. Per germline, CDR1 DFQATT and CDR2 SNEGSKA (reference sequence). This CDR3 is 14 amino acids long. CDR3 sequence: CSASLREPPYEQYF. The CDR3 DNA follows: TGCAGTGCTAGTCTGCGGGAGCCCCCCTACGAGCAGTACTTC.

The J gene is TRBJ1-2, the V gene TRBV2, with D unresolved. Germline V gene data show CDR1 as SNHLY and CDR2 as FYNNEI. Trimming removed 1 base from V and 3 bases from J, with 9 bases in between. The CDR3 runs 14 residues. CDR3: CASSEDTADYGYTF. The DNA of the CDR3 is TGTGCCAGCAGTGAAGATACAGCCGACTATGGCTACACCTTC.

The chain has TRBV6-5 and TRBJ1-1; D is perhaps TRBD1 (6 bases). V gave up 7 bases and J gave up 1 base, with 13 bases separating them. The length of the CDR3 is 14 residues. Germline CDR1 MNHEY, CDR2 SVGAGI. The CDR3 protein is CASTIQGTNTEAFF. In nucleotides, the CDR3 is TGTGCCAGCACTATACAGGGAACGAACACTGAAGCTTTCTTT.

The gene calls are TRBV4-2 and TRBJ1-6; D ambiguous. There are 15 residues in the CDR3. In germline, CDR1 is LGHNA, CDR2 YNFKEQ. The ends were cut back, 0 bases at V and 5 bases at J, with 8 bases in the middle. The DNA of the CDR3 is TGTGCCAGCAGCCAAGATCGGGGTGATAATTCACCCCTCCACTTT. Translation: CASSQDRGDNSPLHF.